Below, 31 T cell receptor beta chains from the same sample are listed, as sequenced in a study of OX40 agonist ivuxolimab in advanced cancers. To prepare the library, the immunoSEQ multiplex PCR assay was applied. TCRdb obtained this table from immuneACCESS and retained in-frame rearrangements with V and J assigned. These tables miss some clones; where compared with another copy, unresolved V genes account for less than half of the shortfall, and the remainder is unexplained. Present in this sample are over 40,000 clones, about nine tenths of which were seen just once. The ten top clones hold 3.6% of the sample. Material: CD4+ or CD8+ T cells sorted from blood, obtained in a trial of the OX40 agonist ivuxolimab. Receptors originate from an adult with an advanced solid tumor such as melanoma, head and neck, liver or kidney cancer.

The chain uses TRBV5-4 and TRBJ2-3, with D perhaps matching TRBD1 (7 bases). V lost 0 bases and J 0 bases, leaving 11 bases between the germline ends. The germline V gene encodes CDR1 SGHNT and CDR2 YYREEE (reference sequence). This CDR3 spans 16 amino acids. CDR3 in DNA: TGTGCCAGCAGCTTGGGCGGGACAGCTAGCACAGATACGCAGTATTTT. Its translation: CASSLGGTASTDTQYF. Based on the CDR3 plus reference TRBV5-4 and TRBJ2-3, the full variable domain is ETGVTQSPTHLIKTRGQQVTLRCSSQSGHNTVSWYQQALGQGPQFIFQYYREEENGRGNFPPRFSGLQFPNYSSELNVNALELDDSALYLCASSLGGTASTDTQYFGPGTRLTVL.

V usage is TRBV5-1 and J usage is TRBJ2-5; unclear D gene. The CDR3 length is 15 residues. Trimming took off 3 bases at V and 1 base at J, with 13 bases between the two ends. The V gene's germline CDR1 is SGHRS and CDR2 YFSETQ. Here the CDR3 DNA reads TGCGCCAGCAGCTATGGACCGGGCTCCCAAGAGACCCAGTACTTC. This translates into CASSYGPGSQETQYF.

This chain connects TRBV19 to TRBJ2-7; D gene ambiguous. The CDR3 loop spans 13 amino acids. Per the germline V gene, CDR1 is LNHDA and CDR2 is SQIVND (reference sequence). Trimming took 5 bases from V and 3 from J, leaving 11 bases between them. The CDR3 DNA is TGTGCCAGTAGTGACGGCCCCAACTACGAGCAGTACTTC. Encoded protein: CASSDGPNYEQYF.

This chain connects TRBV7-9 to TRBJ2-3; a weak D match, TRBD2 (7 bases). The V end was cut by 10 bases, the J end by 2 bases, with 19 bases between. CDR3 size: 15 residues. Germline-derived CDR1 and CDR2 are SEHNR and FQNEAQ (reference sequence). In DNA, the CDR3 is TGTGCCACTCGGCGGGGCGGGGGACACACAGATACGCAGTATTTT. This codes for CATRRGGGHTDTQYF.

This clone was seen more than once but under ten times. The chain combines TRBV28 with TRBJ2-5, with unresolved D. The V gene lost 3 bases and the J gene lost 5 bases, with 13 bases spanning the gap. CDR3 length equals 14 residues. CDR1 is MDHEN, CDR2 SYDVKM, per germline. CDR3 region: CASSLDGPRETQYF. The CDR3, as DNA: TGTGCCAGCAGTTTGGATGGGCCCCGGGAGACCCAGTACTTC.

This clone was found a few times. This chain joins TRBV7-9 and TRBJ2-3; 8 nucleotides align to TRBD1. Germline CDR1 SEHNR, CDR2 FQNEAQ (reference sequence). The length of the CDR3 is 15 residues. V trimming: 2 bases; J trimming: 0 bases; junction bases outside the gene matches: 1. CDR3 protein: CASSLWTGSTDTQYF. CDR3 DNA: TGTGCCAGCAGCTTATGGACAGGGAGCACAGATACGCAGTATTTT.

The V and J genes are TRBV2 and TRBJ2-3; D is tentatively TRBD1 or TRBD2 (5 bases each). CDR1 is SNHLY and CDR2 is FYNNEI in the germline V gene. V lost 5 bases and J lost 0, with 12 bases in between. The CDR3 runs to 15 residues. The CDR3 DNA sequence: TGTGCCAGCAGTCGGGACGGTCCTAGCACAGATACGCAGTATTTT. This gives the protein CASSRDGPSTDTQYF.

The chain recombines TRBV10-2 with TRBJ2-7; TRBD1 matches at 7 bases. The CDR3 runs 13 residues. Germline V lookup: CDR1 WSHSY, CDR2 SAAADI. Losses at the gene ends were 5 bases for V and 6 bases for J; bases not matched to a gene: 7. The CDR3 reads CASSRGQAAEQYF. As DNA, the CDR3 is TGCGCCAGCAGTCGAGGACAGGCTGCCGAGCAGTACTTC.

The chain combines TRBV7-8 with TRBJ2-5, with 9 bases lining up with TRBD2. V lost 1 base and J lost 5; bases outside the gene matches: 11. The CDR3 spans 17 residues. Germline V lookup: CDR1 SGHVS, CDR2 FQNEAQ. Here the CDR3 DNA reads TGTGCCAGCAGCTTAGTATCGTCGGCTAGCGGGACGGAGACCCAGTACTTC. As protein: CASSLVSSASGTETQYF.

The J gene is TRBJ1-5, the V gene TRBV25-1; possible D gene TRBD1, 6 bases. V lost 7 bases to trimming and J lost 3 bases, with 19 bases between them. The V gene's germline CDR1 is MGHDK and CDR2 SYGVNS. The CDR3 length is 16 residues. CDR3 sequence: CASMGAGGGPNQPQHF. CDR3 sequence (DNA): TGTGCCAGCATGGGGGCGGGAGGAGGCCCCAATCAGCCCCAGCATTTT. The full variable domain, in which reference TRBV25-1 and TRBJ1-5 provide the parts outside the CDR3, is EADIYQTPRYLVIGTGKKITLECSQTMGHDKMYWYQQDPGMELHLIHYSYGVNSTEKGDLSSESTVSRIRTEHFPLTLESARPSHTSQYLCASMGAGGGPNQPQHFGDGTRLSIL.

The V gene is TRBV6-5, the J gene TRBJ2-5; no clear D gene. The germline V gene encodes CDR1 MNHEY and CDR2 SVGAGI. The CDR3 covers 12 residues. V shed 2 bases and J shed 5 bases, with 6 bases lying between them. In nucleotides, the CDR3 is TGTGCCAGCAGTTACGGGAAGGAGACCCAGTACTTC. It specifies CASSYGKETQYF.

This chain links TRBV28 with TRBJ1-2; tentatively, D is TRBD1 (6 bases). Germline V gene lookup returns CDR1 MDHEN and CDR2 SYDVKM. This CDR3 comprises 13 residues. Trimming removed 4 bases at V and 8 bases at J, with 14 bases between. CDR3 DNA sequence: TGTGCCAGCAGTTCACCCAACAGGGAGGGCTACACCTTC. Translating gives CASSSPNREGYTF.

The rearrangement uses TRBV6-6 and TRBJ1-1; D uncertain. V was pared by 7 bases and J by 5 bases, with 8 bases between. Looked up from germline, CDR1 is MNHNY and CDR2 is SVGAGI (reference sequence). CDR3 length: 11 residues. The CDR3 nucleotides are TGTGCCAGCATTGGGAGGACTGAAGCTTTCTTT. Translated, it gives CASIGRTEAFF.

V usage is TRBV5-4 and J usage is TRBJ1-2; D possibly corresponds to TRBD1 (6 bases). V was shortened by 4 bases and J by 2 bases, with 9 bases between the two germline ends. Germline assignment: CDR1 SGHNT and CDR2 YYREEE (reference sequence). CDR3 length: 13 amino acids. The chain's CDR3 is CASSDTGNYGYTF. For the CDR3, the DNA is TGTGCCAGCAGCGATACAGGGAACTATGGCTACACCTTC.

The chain is built from TRBV19 and TRBJ1-1, with TRBD1 as a possible D gene (5 bases). V gave up 7 bases and J gave up 5 bases, with 14 bases separating them. Per the germline V gene, CDR1 is LNHDA and CDR2 is SQIVND (reference sequence). The CDR3 has 13 residues. The CDR3 reads CASTRRGITEAFF. The CDR3 nucleotides are TGTGCCAGTACCCGTCGGGGGATAACTGAAGCTTTCTTT.

The CDR3 here is CASSPDRNRGEAFF. CDR3 nucleotides: TGTGCCAGCTCACCAGACAGGAACCGGGGTGAAGCTTTCTTT. The V and J genes are TRBV18 and TRBJ1-1, with a tentative D call TRBD1 (6 bases). This CDR3 has 14 residues. CDR1 and CDR2 from the germline V gene are KGHSH and LQKENI. With 2 bases removed from V and 7 bases from J, the gap between germline ends came to 14 bases. Filled out from reference TRBV18 and TRBJ1-1, the complete variable domain reads NAGVMQNPRHLVRRRGQEARLRCSPMKGHSHVYWYRQLPEEGLKFMVYLQKENIIDESGMPKERFSAEFPKEGPSILRIQQVVRGDSAAYFCASSPDRNRGEAFFGQGTRLTVV.

The chain recombines TRBV4-1 with TRBJ2-2; a weak D match, TRBD2 (5 bases). Trimming removed 7 bases from V and 4 bases from J, with 16 bases in between. The CDR3 is 15 amino acids. Germline V gene data show CDR1 as MGHRA and CDR2 as YSYEKL. CDR3 amino acids: CASKRFSAGTGELFF. CDR3 DNA: TGCGCCAGCAAAAGGTTTAGCGCCGGCACCGGGGAGCTGTTTTTT.

The chain joins TRBV29-1 to TRBJ2-2; 12 bases align to TRBD2. The germline CDR1 and CDR2 sequences are SQVTM and ANQGSEA. V was pared by 4 bases and J by 6 bases, with 6 bases of the junction left unmatched. The CDR3 spans 15 residues. CDR3 in amino acids: CSVGSSGGGPGELFF. The CDR3 nucleotides are TGCAGCGTTGGCTCTAGCGGGGGGGGCCCCGGGGAGCTGTTTTTT.

The rearrangement joins TRBV28 to TRBJ2-1; 12 bases line up with TRBD2. The V segment lost 10 bases and the J segment 3 bases; nucleotides outside the gene matches: 13. Per the germline V gene, CDR1 is MDHEN and CDR2 is SYDVKM. The CDR3 is 17 residues long. The CDR3 sequence: CATLRPLAGGGYNEQFF. DNA of the CDR3: TGTGCCACCCTCCGACCCCTAGCGGGAGGGGGCTACAATGAGCAGTTCTTC.

V gene TRBV6-5 combines with J gene TRBJ1-4; tentatively, D is TRBD1 (5 bases). The V end lost 6 bases, the J end lost 7 bases, and 15 bases lay between the germline ends. This CDR3 region has 14 residues. Germline CDR1 reads MNHEY; CDR2 reads SVGAGI. The CDR3 nucleotides read TGTGCCAGCAGCCGGGGACCCCGCGGTGAAAAACTGTTTTTT. Encoded protein: CASSRGPRGEKLFF.

The V and J genes are TRBV7-6 and TRBJ1-6; no reliable D call. V lost 5 bases and J lost 7, with 9 bases in between. This CDR3 comprises 13 residues. CDR1 and CDR2 from the germline V gene are SGHVS and FNYEAQ. Here the CDR3 DNA reads TGTGCCAGCAGCCTAAAAGGAAATTCACCCCTCCACTTT. Translation gives CASSLKGNSPLHF.

This clone has only one observation. This chain connects TRBV5-4 to TRBJ2-5, with TRBD1 as a possible D gene (7 bases). Trimming pared 7 bases from V and 4 bases from J, leaving 14 bases between. This CDR3 has 13 residues. CDR1 is SGHNT, CDR2 YYREEE, per germline (reference sequence). CDR3: CASGGGGLETQYF. The CDR3 bases are TGTGCCAGCGGTGGAGGGGGCTTAGAGACCCAGTACTTC. Supplemented by reference TRBV5-4 and TRBJ2-5, the full variable domain reads ETGVTQSPTHLIKTRGQQVTLRCSSQSGHNTVSWYQQALGQGPQFIFQYYREEENGRGNFPPRFSGLQFPNYSSELNVNALELDDSALYLCASGGGGLETQYFGPGTRLLVL.

The rearrangement links TRBV11-2 to TRBJ2-1; D gene ambiguous. Germline assignment: CDR1 SGHAT and CDR2 FQNNGV. CDR3 length equals 14 residues. V lost 3 bases, J lost 4 bases, and 10 bases lay in between. CDR3 bases: TGTGCCAGCAGCTTGGGGTCTAGTTACAATGAGCAGTTCTTC. This translates into CASSLGSSYNEQFF.

The chain couples TRBV4-1 to TRBJ1-3; TRBD1 might be the D (6 bases). This CDR3 has 15 amino acids. The germline V gene has CDR1 MGHRA and CDR2 YSYEKL. V gave up 0 bases and J gave up 2 bases, with 8 bases separating them. The CDR3 bases are TGCGCCAGCAGCCAAGACGGGGGGCCTGGAAACACCATATATTTT. Translated, it gives CASSQDGGPGNTIYF.

The genes are TRBV15 and TRBJ2-7, with TRBD2 identical over 13 bases. J was trimmed by 1 base and V by 0 bases; bases with no gene match: 9. Germline V lookup: CDR1 LNHNV, CDR2 YYDKDF (reference sequence). CDR3 size: 19 residues. The CDR3 DNA sequence: TGTGCCACCAGCAGAGATGTCCGGACTAGCGGGAGTAATTCCTACGAGCAGTACTTC. This encodes CATSRDVRTSGSNSYEQYF.

This chain connects TRBV28 to TRBJ2-7; 7 bases line up with TRBD1. Germline V gene sequence: CDR1 MDHEN, CDR2 SYDVKM. CDR3 length: 14 residues. Trimming cost V 5 bases and J 0 bases; bases outside gene matches: 4. The CDR3 is CASSVTGFSYEQYF. The DNA of the CDR3 is TGTGCCAGCAGTGTGACAGGGTTCTCCTACGAGCAGTACTTC.

This sequence joins TRBV5-1 and TRBJ1-2; no clear D. The germline V gene encodes CDR1 SGHRS and CDR2 YFSETQ. The CDR3 contains 15 residues. V was clipped by 1 base and J by 2 bases, with 12 bases between them. CDR3 amino acids: CASSLLAGENYGYTF. The CDR3 bases are TGCGCCAGCAGCTTGTTAGCCGGAGAAAACTATGGCTACACCTTC.

CDR3 DNA sequence: TGTGCCAGCAGTGCCGCGAGGGGGAGTCGCGCGGGAGGTTCTTTAACAGATACGCAGTATTTT. It yields the protein CASSAARGSRAGGSLTDTQYF. The V gene is TRBV28, the J gene TRBJ2-3, with 8 bases lining up with TRBD2. The trim removed 5 bases at V and 3 bases at J, leaving 25 bases unmatched. This CDR3 region has 21 residues. CDR1 and CDR2 from the germline V gene are MDHEN and SYDVKM.

The chain uses TRBV4-1 and TRBJ1-2; D might be TRBD1 (6 bases). The CDR3 is 16 residues long. The germline V gene encodes CDR1 MGHRA and CDR2 YSYEKL. The germline V and J ends were trimmed by 0 bases and 4 bases, with 15 bases remaining between them. The DNA of the CDR3 is TGCGCCAGCAGCCAAGAGAGGACAGCTCAGTCCTATGGCTACACCTTC. Translated, it gives CASSQERTAQSYGYTF.

This rearrangement joins TRBV28 to TRBJ1-1; D remains unclear. Trimming stripped 4 bases from V and 7 bases from J, with 13 bases between. Germline assignment: CDR1 MDHEN and CDR2 SYDVKM. The CDR3 sequence is 13 residues long. The CDR3 region is CASSWVGLVEAFF. DNA of the CDR3: TGTGCCAGCAGTTGGGTAGGGCTCGTTGAAGCTTTCTTT.

This chain links TRBV11-2 with TRBJ2-7; D remains ambiguous. The CDR3 is 15 residues long. Germline V gene lookup returns CDR1 SGHAT and CDR2 FQNNGV. V shed 4 bases and J shed 2 bases, with 15 bases lying between them. The CDR3 region is CASSSLGGRTYEQYF. In DNA, the CDR3 is TGTGCCAGCAGCTCGCTGGGTGGGCGAACCTACGAGCAGTACTTC.